This T cell receptor beta chain was identified in a study of T cells after yellow fever vaccination. Study in general: For low cell numbers, libraries were made with SMART-Seq v4 Ultra Low Input.

Study-wide results and limits: Once the booster was given, most primary-vaccination clones reappeared, at 95% to 98% for CD4 and over 85% for CD8. Peak timing came faster in the weaker secondary response, day 5 versus 15.

Ten or more counts support this clonotype. The antigen is unknown. There are 14 residues in the CDR3. CDR1 MNHEY and CDR2 SVGAGI come from the germline V gene. The V and J ends lost 0 bases and 4 bases, in that order; junction bases with no gene match: 0. One entry per CDR3 protein, called by TCRdb with MiXCR from the 5' RACE reads. The sample lists under 200,000 distinct CDR3 sequences; around 7.2% were seen once. This receptor was identified in a man younger than 35 who received the YFV17D yellow fever vaccine. The specimen was CD4+ T cells sorted from PBMCs, collected less than 6 days after the first yellow fever vaccination. The gene calls are TRBV6-5 and TRBJ1-2; 9 nucleotides line up with TRBD1. The CDR3 DNA follows: TGTGCCAGCAGTTACTCGGGACAGGGCTATGGCTACACCTTC. Its translation is CASSYSGQGYGYTF.